This T cell receptor beta chain was sequenced for a study of T-cell memory formation after mild COVID-19. The CDR3 is 18 amino acids. CDR1 and CDR2 from the germline V gene are MDHEN and SYDVKM. J was trimmed by 0 bases and V by 1 base; bases with no gene match: 9. This clonotype was counted at least ten times. Constant-segment primers and 5'RACE yielded cDNA libraries for TCR alpha and TCR beta, each carrying sample barcodes and UMIs. One entry per CDR3 protein results from TCRdb running MiXCR on the 5' RACE reads. The sample contains 90,000 to 120,000 distinct CDR3 sequences, around 15% of which appear only once.

This rearrangement joins TRBV28 to TRBJ2-1; 7 bases align to TRBD2. Sequences were obtained from PBMCs or a T cell subset sorted from them (not recorded which). This receptor was obtained from a man younger than 35 who had mild COVID-19 (a few samples of this study predate the infection). Cell type and time point are not known. The CDR3 DNA sequence: TGTGCCAGCAGTTTATTTCATGGGGGGGTGCACTCCTACAATGAGCAGTTCTTC. Translated, it gives CASSLFHGGVHSYNEQFF.